The present T cell receptor (beta chain) was sequenced within a study of blood T cell repertoires in COVID-19. The wider study: Collection of acute and convalescent COVID-19 samples took place in the United States, Italy and Spain. T cells, B-cell-depleted T cells, or PBMCs provided the cDNA or gDNA that served as material.

The CDR3 runs to 16 residues. The junction had 3 bases not matched to a gene; V was cut back by 0 bases and J by 2 bases. Per germline, CDR1 SGHAT and CDR2 FQNNGV. Only in-frame clones appear in the TCRdb table, and some are missing; sequencing was by immunoSEQ multiplex PCR. Here the sample spans more than 15,000 clones, roughly 91% being singletons. V gene TRBV11-2 combines with J gene TRBJ1-5, with TRBD1 matching 8 bases. This receptor was taken from a human donor in a cohort sampled during active COVID-19. Sequenced: peripheral blood. The DNA for the CDR3 is TGTGCCAGCAGCTTAGATGACAGGGGAGGCAATCAGCCCCAGCATTTT. Translated, it gives CASSLDDRGGNQPQHF.